This T cell receptor beta chain was sequenced in a study of immune heterogeneity within non-small cell lung tumors. Study-level points and caveats: For the most part, the T-cell receptor beta clonotypes present at high frequency were distinct from one individual patient to the next. The study found that local T-cell clonality correlated moderately but significantly with local tumor mutational burden (R roughly 0.36). Both recurring identical dominant CDR3 beta clonotypes and site-unique high-frequency clones were observed across tumor sites within a patient.

This clonotype was found many times. Its antigen is as yet unknown. The authors used roughly 600 ng of bulk tumor genomic DNA per sample as template. While surgery was under way, several biopsies spaced far apart were taken per primary tumor. Patients had untreated, newly diagnosed non-small cell lung cancer and underwent curative surgery. It was newly diagnosed non-small cell lung cancer patients having surgery with curative intent who served as donors. Multiplex PCR amplified the TCR beta CDR3 region. Its first round ran for 10 cycles with 32 V and 13 J primers. TCRdb reprocessed the multiplex PCR reads via MiXCR and lists one record per CDR3 protein. The data show roughly 23,000 distinct CDR3 sequences, 27% seen once. CDR1 and CDR2 from the germline V gene are MNHEY and SVGEGT. Trimming left V 7 bases short and J 4 bases short, with 16 bases between. The CDR3 covers 14 residues.

The chain employs TRBV6-2 or TRBV6-3 and TRBJ2-5; D might be TRBD1 (5 bases). The sequenced material came from lung tumor tissue. The source is a middle-aged man with non-small cell lung cancer. CDR3 in amino acids: CASTERGVGETQYF. CDR3 DNA sequence: TGTGCCAGCACCGAAAGGGGTGTCGGAGAGACCCAGTACTTC.